The TCR beta chain described here comes from a study of blood T cell repertoires in COVID-19. Study-wide background: Samples taken during acute and convalescent COVID-19 were collected in the United States, Italy and Spain. PBMCs, B-cell-depleted T cells, or T cells provided the cDNA or gDNA that made up the material.

In the authors' workflow: For nucleated cells, counts were estimated from reference gene primer amplification. Generated by immunoSEQ multiplex PCR, the TCRdb table keeps only in-frame clones and is missing some. V, J and clone size reflect that table, while D and trimming were determined from the DNA. The profile shows 30,000 to 35,000 clones, more than 75% of them singletons. By frequency in the sample, this clone is medium-sized (0.01 to 0.1%). The CDR3 runs to 15 residues. V shed 5 bases, J shed 5 bases, and the junction held 7 bases outside the gene matches. From germline, CDR1 is SGHNT and CDR2 YENEEA.

This chain links TRBV11-3 with TRBJ2-7, with 12 bases fitting TRBD2. This clonotype originated in an older man with active or convalescent COVID-19. Sequencing was performed on peripheral blood. The CDR3 DNA sequence: TGTGCCAGCAGCGCTACTAGCGGGAGGTTCGACGAGCAGTACTTC. It specifies CASSATSGRFDEQYF.